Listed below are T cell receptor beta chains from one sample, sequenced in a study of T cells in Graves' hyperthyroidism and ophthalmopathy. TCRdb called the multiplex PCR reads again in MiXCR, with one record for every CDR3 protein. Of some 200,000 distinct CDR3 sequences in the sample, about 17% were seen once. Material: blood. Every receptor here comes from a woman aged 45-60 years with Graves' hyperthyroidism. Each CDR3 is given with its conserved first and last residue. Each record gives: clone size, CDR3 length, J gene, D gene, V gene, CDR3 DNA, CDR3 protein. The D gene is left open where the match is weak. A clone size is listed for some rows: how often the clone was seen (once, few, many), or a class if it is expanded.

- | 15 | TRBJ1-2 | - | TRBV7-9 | TGTGCCAGCAGCTTAAATAACAACCCTTTCTCTGGCTACACCTTC | CASSLNNNPFSGYTF
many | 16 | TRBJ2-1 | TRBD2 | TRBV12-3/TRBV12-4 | TGTGCCAGCAGTGACCTGGGACTAGCGGGAGTTAATGAGCAGTTCTTC | CASSDLGLAGVNEQFF
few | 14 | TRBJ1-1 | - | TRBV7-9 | TGTGCCAGCAGCTTAGCCTACGGAAATACTGAAGCTTTCTTT | CASSLAYGNTEAFF
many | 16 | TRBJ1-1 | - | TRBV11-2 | TGTGCCAGCAGCTTAGATCACCCCACATGGAACACTGAAGCTTTCTTT | CASSLDHPTWNTEAFF
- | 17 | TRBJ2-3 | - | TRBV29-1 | TGCAGCGTTGTGTTCTTTCGTCTCGGAAGACGCACAGATACGCAGTATTTT | CSVVFFRLGRRTDTQYF
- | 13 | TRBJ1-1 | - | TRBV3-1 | TGTGCCAGCAGCCAGCTCATAAACACTGAAGCTTTCTTT | CASSQLINTEAFF
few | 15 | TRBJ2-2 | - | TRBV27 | TGTGCCAGCAGTTCCCTCGGGCATCGCACCGGGGAGCTGTTTTTT | CASSSLGHRTGELFF
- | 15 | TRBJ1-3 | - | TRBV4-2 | TGTGCCAGCAGCCAAGTTGAGGCCGCAGGAAACACCATATATTTT | CASSQVEAAGNTIYF
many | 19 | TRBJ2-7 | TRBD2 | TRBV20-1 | TGCAGTGCTAGAGCCTTACCTAGCGGGAGGGTCCTGAGTTTCTACGAGCAGTACTTC | CSARALPSGRVLSFYEQYF
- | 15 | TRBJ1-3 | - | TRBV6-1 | TGTGCCAGTCAAAGGGGGAAGATCTCTGGAAACACCATATATTTT | CASQRGKISGNTIYF
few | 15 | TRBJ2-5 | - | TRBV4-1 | TGCGCCAGCAGCCCAGAGAGGAGTACACGGGAGACCCAGTACTTC | CASSPERSTRETQYF
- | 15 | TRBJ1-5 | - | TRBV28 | TGTGCCAGCAGAGCCGGAGGACGGGGCAATCAGCCCCAGCATTTT | CASRAGGRGNQPQHF
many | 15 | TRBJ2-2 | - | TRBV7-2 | TGTGCCAGCAGCTTAGTGGGCCTCAACACCGGGGAGCTGTTTTTT | CASSLVGLNTGELFF
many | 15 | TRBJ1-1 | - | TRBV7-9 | TGTGCCAGCAGCCACCGGGACACCGCAGCCACTGAAGCTTTCTTT | CASSHRDTAATEAFF
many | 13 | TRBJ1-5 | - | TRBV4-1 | TGCGCCAGCAGCCAAGATAGGGTTCAGCCCCAGCATTTT | CASSQDRVQPQHF
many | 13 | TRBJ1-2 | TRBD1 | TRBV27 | TGTGCCAGCAGCGGGACAGGGAATACCGGCTACACCTTC | CASSGTGNTGYTF
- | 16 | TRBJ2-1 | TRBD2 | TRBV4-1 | TGCGCCAGCAGCCAAGAGGCGCGGGGGACCTACAATGAGCAGTTCTTC | CASSQEARGTYNEQFF
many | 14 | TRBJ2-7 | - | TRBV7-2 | TGTGCCAGCAGCTACCGGGACTGGGGATACGAGCAGTACTTC | CASSYRDWGYEQYF
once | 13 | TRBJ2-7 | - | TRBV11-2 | TGTGCCAGCAGCTTAGATGCAGGGCTCGAGCAGTACTTC | CASSLDAGLEQYF
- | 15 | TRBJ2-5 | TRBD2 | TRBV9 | TGTGCCAGCAGCGTCATGAGTAGCGGGGGAGAGACCCAGTACTTC | CASSVMSSGGETQYF
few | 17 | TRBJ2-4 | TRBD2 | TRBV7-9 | TGTGCCAGCAGCTTAGCCGGCGCGGGAGGCGCCAAAAACATTCAGTACTTC | CASSLAGAGGAKNIQYF
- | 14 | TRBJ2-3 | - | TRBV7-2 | TGTGCCAGCAGCTTAGCGGGAGAGGGGGATACGCAGTATTTT | CASSLAGEGDTQYF
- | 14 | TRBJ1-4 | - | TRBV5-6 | TGTGCCCGCAGTTATCCCCGGGTAGATGAAAAACTGTTTTTT | CARSYPRVDEKLFF
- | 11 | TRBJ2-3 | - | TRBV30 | TGTGCCTGGAGTGGTAGCATAACGCAGTATTTT | CAWSGSITQYF
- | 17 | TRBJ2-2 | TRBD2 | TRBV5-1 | TGCGCCAGCAGCCGGAGCGGGAGGGCCGTCGACACCGGGGAGCTGTTTTTT | CASSRSGRAVDTGELFF
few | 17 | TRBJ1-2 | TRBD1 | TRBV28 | TGTGCCAGCAGTTACCCGGGACAGGGGGCGAATCTCTATGGCTACACCTTC | CASSYPGQGANLYGYTF
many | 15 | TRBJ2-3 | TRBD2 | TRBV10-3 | TGTGCCATCAGCGCCAGGACTAGCGAGTTGGATACGCAGTATTTT | CAISARTSELDTQYF
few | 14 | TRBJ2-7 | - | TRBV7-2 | TGTGCCAGCAGCTTGCCCCGTAGTCCCTACGAGCAGTACTTC | CASSLPRSPYEQYF
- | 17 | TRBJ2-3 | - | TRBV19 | TGTGCCAGTAGTATCTCGGCTCGGGCTAGCAGCACAGATACGCAGTATTTT | CASSISARASSTDTQYF
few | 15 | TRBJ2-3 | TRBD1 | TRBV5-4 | TGTGCCAGCAGCCTAACCGGGACAGTAACAGATACGCAGTATTTT | CASSLTGTVTDTQYF
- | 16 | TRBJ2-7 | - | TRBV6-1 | TGTGCCAGCAGGAGGGAAGGGATTACGGTCGGGTACGAGCAGTACTTC | CASRREGITVGYEQYF
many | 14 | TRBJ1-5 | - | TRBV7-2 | TGTGCCAGCAGCTACGGGAATAGCAATCAGCCCCAGCATTTT | CASSYGNSNQPQHF
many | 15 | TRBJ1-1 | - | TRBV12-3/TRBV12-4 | TGTGCCAGCAGTGTCCGGGGAGGGTATAACACTGAAGCTTTCTTT | CASSVRGGYNTEAFF